The rows below give T cell receptor beta chains drawn from one sample of a study of blood T cell repertoires in COVID-19. Clones were sequenced by immunoSEQ multiplex PCR, and TCRdb holds only the in-frame ones, with some missing. The repertoire holds about 500,000 clones, with approximately 88% as singletons. The source material was peripheral blood. These receptors were obtained from a woman aged 45-65 years with COVID-19, enrolled during active disease. The CDR3 runs from the conserved cysteine through the conserved F or W. Each record gives: D gene, V gene, clone size, J gene, CDR3 DNA, CDR3 protein. A D gene is named only where the DNA matches it firmly. Some rows have no size entry. The others give once, few or many, or a class for an expanded clone.

d_gene: -; v_gene: TRBV5-8; abundance: -; j_gene: TRBJ1-5; CDR3nt: TGTGCCAGCAGCTTGCAGGGTGTCAGCAATCAGCCCCAGCATTTT; CDR3aa: CASSLQGVSNQPQHF
d_gene: -; v_gene: TRBV27; abundance: -; j_gene: TRBJ1-4; CDR3nt: TGTGCCAGCAGTACATCAGGGGTTGGTAATGAAAAACTGTTTTTT; CDR3aa: CASSTSGVGNEKLFF
d_gene: -; v_gene: TRBV19; abundance: -; j_gene: TRBJ1-1; CDR3nt: TGTGCCAGTAGTGTGACAGGTTCGAACACTGAAGCTTTCTTT; CDR3aa: CASSVTGSNTEAFF
d_gene: TRBD1; v_gene: TRBV7-9; abundance: few; j_gene: TRBJ2-3; CDR3nt: TGTGCCAGCAGCTTAGGAACAGGGGGCCCTCCCCTTGACACAGATACGCAGTATTTT; CDR3aa: CASSLGTGGPPLDTDTQYF
d_gene: -; v_gene: TRBV9; abundance: -; j_gene: TRBJ1-1; CDR3nt: TGTGCCAGCAGCGCGGGGGGGGCGGAGTTAGTCACTGAAGCTTTCTTT; CDR3aa: CASSAGGAELVTEAFF
d_gene: TRBD1; v_gene: TRBV5-6; abundance: -; j_gene: TRBJ1-4; CDR3nt: TGTGCCAGCAGCCCTACAACAGGGGAGTCTGATGAAAAACTGTTTTTT; CDR3aa: CASSPTTGESDEKLFF
d_gene: TRBD1; v_gene: TRBV28; abundance: -; j_gene: TRBJ2-7; CDR3nt: TGTGCCAGCAGACCCCACGACAGGGAATACGAGCAGTACTTC; CDR3aa: CASRPHDREYEQYF
d_gene: TRBD1; v_gene: TRBV28; abundance: once; j_gene: TRBJ1-3; CDR3nt: TGTGCCAGCAGGCCTACAGGGGTGAACGGAAACACCATATATTTT; CDR3aa: CASRPTGVNGNTIYF
d_gene: -; v_gene: TRBV5-1; abundance: -; j_gene: TRBJ1-2; CDR3nt: TGCGCCAGCAGCTTGGGGACAGACAGACGGTATGGCTACACCTTC; CDR3aa: CASSLGTDRRYGYTF
d_gene: -; v_gene: TRBV9; abundance: -; j_gene: TRBJ1-5; CDR3nt: TGTGCCAGCAGCGTAGGAGGTCTCAATCAGCCCCAGCATTTT; CDR3aa: CASSVGGLNQPQHF
d_gene: -; v_gene: TRBV6-1; abundance: -; j_gene: TRBJ2-7; CDR3nt: TGTGCCAGCAGTGAACCCGGACGGGAACCCTACGAGCAGTACTTC; CDR3aa: CASSEPGREPYEQYF
d_gene: -; v_gene: TRBV30; abundance: -; j_gene: TRBJ1-2; CDR3nt: TGTGCCTGGAGGTGGGGGCCCTATGGCTACACCTTC; CDR3aa: CAWRWGPYGYTF
d_gene: -; v_gene: TRBV27; abundance: -; j_gene: TRBJ2-1; CDR3nt: TGTGCCAGCAGTTTAGCTAACCCGAACTACAATGAGCAGTTCTTC; CDR3aa: CASSLANPNYNEQFF
d_gene: -; v_gene: TRBV30; abundance: -; j_gene: TRBJ1-5; CDR3nt: TGTGCCTGGAGTGGGGAGGGACGGGAGCCCCAGCATTTT; CDR3aa: CAWSGEGREPQHF
d_gene: -; v_gene: TRBV5-4; abundance: -; j_gene: TRBJ1-6; CDR3nt: TGTGCCAGCAGCTTGGGGGGAGAGCGGAATTCACCCCTCCACTTT; CDR3aa: CASSLGGERNSPLHF
d_gene: -; v_gene: TRBV3-1/TRBV3-2; abundance: -; j_gene: TRBJ2-1; CDR3nt: TGTGCCAGCAGCCAAGTAGGAGCTGAGCAGTTCTTC; CDR3aa: CASSQVGAEQFF
d_gene: -; v_gene: TRBV6-5; abundance: -; j_gene: TRBJ2-2; CDR3nt: TGTGCCAGCCACAGGGGAGGAGAAACCGGGGAGCTGTTTTTT; CDR3aa: CASHRGGETGELFF
d_gene: -; v_gene: TRBV9; abundance: -; j_gene: TRBJ2-7; CDR3nt: TGTGCCAGCAGCGTAGTAGGGACCCCGGCGGGGGAGCAGTACTTC; CDR3aa: CASSVVGTPAGEQYF
d_gene: -; v_gene: TRBV30; abundance: -; j_gene: TRBJ2-2; CDR3nt: TGTGCCTGGAGAAGAGGGAGACAGAACACCGGGGAGCTGTTTTTT; CDR3aa: CAWRRGRQNTGELFF
d_gene: TRBD1; v_gene: TRBV29-1; abundance: -; j_gene: TRBJ2-3; CDR3nt: TGCAGCGTCGTTACAGGGGGTCCAGATACGCAGTATTTT; CDR3aa: CSVVTGGPDTQYF
d_gene: TRBD2; v_gene: TRBV19; abundance: -; j_gene: TRBJ2-1; CDR3nt: TGTGCCAGTAGTATCTGGCTAGCGGGGGCCCGCCATGAGCAGTTCTTC; CDR3aa: CASSIWLAGARHEQFF
d_gene: TRBD1; v_gene: TRBV5-4; abundance: -; j_gene: TRBJ1-2; CDR3nt: TGTGCCAGCAGCTCGAACGGGGGTCCGGACAGGGTAAATCCTAACTATGGCTACACCTTC; CDR3aa: CASSSNGGPDRVNPNYGYTF
d_gene: -; v_gene: TRBV30; abundance: -; j_gene: TRBJ2-7; CDR3nt: TGTGCCTGGATGGGGGGACCCCCCTACGAGCAGTACTTC; CDR3aa: CAWMGGPPYEQYF